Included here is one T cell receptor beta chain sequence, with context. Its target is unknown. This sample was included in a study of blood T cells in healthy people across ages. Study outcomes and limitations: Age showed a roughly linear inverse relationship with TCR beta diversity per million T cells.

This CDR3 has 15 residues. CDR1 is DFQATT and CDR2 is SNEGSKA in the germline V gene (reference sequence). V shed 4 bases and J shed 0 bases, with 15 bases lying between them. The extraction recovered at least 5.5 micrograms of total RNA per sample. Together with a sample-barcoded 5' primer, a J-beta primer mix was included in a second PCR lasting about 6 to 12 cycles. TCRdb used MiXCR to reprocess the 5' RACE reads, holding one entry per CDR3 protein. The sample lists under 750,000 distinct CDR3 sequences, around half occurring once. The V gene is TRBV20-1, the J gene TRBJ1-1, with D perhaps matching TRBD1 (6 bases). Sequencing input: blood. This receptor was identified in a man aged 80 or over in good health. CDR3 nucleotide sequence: TGCAGTGCTATAGCGGGACATTTAATGAACACTGAAGCTTTCTTT. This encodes CSAIAGHLMNTEAFF.